This is a list of T cell receptor beta chains from one sample in a study of T cells in Graves' hyperthyroidism and ophthalmopathy. TCRdb re-called the multiplex PCR reads with MiXCR, one entry per CDR3 protein. The table records more than 650,000 distinct CDR3 sequences, 12% to 15% of them present only once. The sample consisted of blood. Source of these receptors: a young woman with Graves' hyperthyroidism. CDR3s leave out the opening cysteine and the closing phenylalanine or tryptophan. The order of the fields is clone size, V gene, CDR3 protein. Clone size, where shown, is once, few, many, or a class for clones that have expanded.

clone_size: many; v_call: TRBV7-8; cdr3_aa: ASTLRTVNTEAF
clone_size: few; v_call: TRBV19; cdr3_aa: ASSIRGSSTGELF
clone_size: .; v_call: TRBV20-1; cdr3_aa: SARDIGLAGRGYNEQF
clone_size: many; v_call: TRBV28; cdr3_aa: ASSFRTGGIDSYEQY
clone_size: few; v_call: TRBV28; cdr3_aa: ASSFPRELAKNIQY
clone_size: .; v_call: TRBV12-3/TRBV12-4; cdr3_aa: ASSSDFRGTWETQY
clone_size: few; v_call: TRBV29-1; cdr3_aa: SVARPSPKGTEAF
clone_size: .; v_call: TRBV6-9; cdr3_aa: ASSSRALGYGYT
clone_size: few; v_call: TRBV9; cdr3_aa: ASSVGSGRNPGSGANVLT
clone_size: .; v_call: TRBV4-3; cdr3_aa: ASSQVRSGRSETQY
clone_size: .; v_call: TRBV20-1; cdr3_aa: SARDLVATSQETQY
clone_size: .; v_call: TRBV12-3/TRBV12-4; cdr3_aa: ASSQENEQY
clone_size: .; v_call: TRBV18; cdr3_aa: ASSPGIANYGYT
clone_size: .; v_call: TRBV19; cdr3_aa: ASTDDTGGYNEQF
clone_size: .; v_call: TRBV4-2; cdr3_aa: ASSQEGLAEGALYGQY
clone_size: few; v_call: TRBV12-3/TRBV12-4; cdr3_aa: ASSHADRGSTGELF
clone_size: many; v_call: TRBV18; cdr3_aa: ASSPVTAYEQY
clone_size: few; v_call: TRBV2; cdr3_aa: ASSEIAGLYNEQF
clone_size: .; v_call: TRBV4-1; cdr3_aa: ASSQDRRQGDSPLH
clone_size: many; v_call: TRBV20-1; cdr3_aa: SARGRGAEKLF
clone_size: many; v_call: TRBV19; cdr3_aa: ASSAGTGPYEQY